The rows below give T cell receptor beta chains drawn from one sample of a study of control samples from healthy donors and cancer patients. Assay: immunoSEQ multiplex PCR; the TCRdb copy retains only in-frame clones and omits some. Of 150,000 to 200,000 clones in the sample, 88% are singletons; the top ten hold approximately 1.8%. Source material: blood. The receptors were gathered from a man aged 18-30 years in good health. Each CDR3 is given with its conserved first and last residue. The D gene is left open where the match is weak. The size field is filled for only some rows; it gives once, few, many or a size class.

size	D	V	J	DNA	CDR3
few	TRBD1	TRBV10-3	TRBJ1-2	TGTGCCATCAGTGAGTCCCCCGGGACAGGGGGCGCGGGGGGCTACACCTTC	CAISESPGTGGAGGYTF
-	TRBD1	TRBV7-6	TRBJ2-3	TGTGCCAGCAGCCCCCAAGGGGCCCAGGGGGCAGGGACAGATACGCAGTATTTT	CASSPQGAQGAGTDTQYF
-	-	TRBV5-1	TRBJ2-2	TGCGCCAGCAGCTTGGACCCCGGTACCGGGGAGCTGTTTTTT	CASSLDPGTGELFF
-	-	TRBV5-1	TRBJ2-5	TGCGCCAGCAGTCCAGGGCCGGGAGAGACCCAGTACTTC	CASSPGPGETQYF
-	-	TRBV6-2/TRBV6-3	TRBJ2-5	TGTGCCAGCAGTTACTCCGGGGAGACCCAGTACTTC	CASSYSGETQYF
-	TRBD2	TRBV5-6	TRBJ2-5	TGTGCCAGCAGCTTGGGACTAGCGGGGTTAGAGACCCAGTACTTC	CASSLGLAGLETQYF
-	TRBD2	TRBV11-1	TRBJ2-3	TGTGCCAGCAGCCAAGGCAGACTAGCCGTAACAGATACGCAGTATTTT	CASSQGRLAVTDTQYF
once	TRBD1	TRBV7-8	TRBJ2-1	TGTGCCAGCAGCTTAGATCCAGGGGGCATGAATGAGCAGTTCTTC	CASSLDPGGMNEQFF
-	TRBD1	TRBV7-2	TRBJ2-4	TGTGCCAGCAGCCCGAAGGCAGGGGGTATCATTCAGTACTTC	CASSPKAGGIIQYF
once	-	TRBV6-5	TRBJ2-3	TGTGCCAGCATGAAGGACAGTAGCCCGTATACGCAGTATTTT	CASMKDSSPYTQYF
-	TRBD2	TRBV27	TRBJ2-2	TGTGCCAGCAGTTTTCTAGCGGGGGGCTCTACGAACACCGGGGAGCTGTTTTTT	CASSFLAGGSTNTGELFF
-	-	TRBV24-1	TRBJ2-3	TGTGCCACCATTCTTAGGTGCACAGATACGCAGTATTTT	CATILRCTDTQYF
-	-	TRBV18	TRBJ2-7	TGTGCCAGCTCACCAGAGCCCGGTGGGGGCTACTACTACGAGCAGTACTTC	CASSPEPGGGYYYEQYF
-	-	TRBV6-2/TRBV6-3	TRBJ1-1	TGTGCCAGCAGTTACGGAGGGACCACTGAAGCTTTCTTT	CASSYGGTTEAFF
-	TRBD1	TRBV5-4	TRBJ1-4	TGTGCCAGCAGCCTTGGGACAGCGGCTAATGAAAAACTGTTTTTT	CASSLGTAANEKLFF
-	TRBD1	TRBV5-1	TRBJ2-7	TGCGCCAGCAGCTCACAGGGGACCCCCTACGAGCAGTACTTC	CASSSQGTPYEQYF
-	-	TRBV7-9	TRBJ2-5	TGTGCCAGCAGCCGACAAGAGACCCAGTACTTC	CASSRQETQYF
-	TRBD1	TRBV7-2	TRBJ2-1	TGTGCCAGCAGCTCTGCGGACAGGCACAATGAGCAGTTCTTC	CASSSADRHNEQFF
-	-	TRBV24-1	TRBJ1-2	TGTGCCACCAGTGATCCAGGGCGACCAGATGGCTACACCTTC	CATSDPGRPDGYTF
-	TRBD2	TRBV6-5	TRBJ2-2	TGTGCCAGCAGTTACAGCGGGGGCACCGGGGAGCTGTTTTTT	CASSYSGGTGELFF
-	TRBD2	TRBV3-1/TRBV3-2	TRBJ2-1	TGTGCCAGCAGCCCGAACTCCGGGACTAGGTTCTCCAATGAGCAGTTCTTC	CASSPNSGTRFSNEQFF
-	-	TRBV5-6	TRBJ2-6	TGTGCCAGCAGCTTGGGACAGCTGTCCAACGTCCTGACTTTC	CASSLGQLSNVLTF
-	-	TRBV30	TRBJ1-2	TGTGCCTGGAGCACGGGGGGGGGCGGTTATGGCTACACCTTC	CAWSTGGGGYGYTF
-	TRBD1	TRBV28	TRBJ1-4	TGTGCCAGCAGCTTAGTCCGACAGGGATTCGAAAAACTGTTTTTT	CASSLVRQGFEKLFF
-	TRBD2	TRBV6-5	TRBJ2-1	TGTGCCAGCAGTTTCGGACTAGCGTATATTGATGAGCAGTTCTTC	CASSFGLAYIDEQFF
-	-	TRBV19	TRBJ2-1	TGTGCCAGTAGTATAGGGGTGGGTAGTCGGAATGAGCAGTTCTTC	CASSIGVGSRNEQFF
few	TRBD2	TRBV6-4	TRBJ2-1	TGTGCCAGCAGCAGAACTAGCGGGGACTACAATGAGCAGTTCTTC	CASSRTSGDYNEQFF
-	-	TRBV3-1/TRBV3-2	TRBJ1-1	TGTGCCAGCAGCCAACTCCTTCCCCCCGGGCTTGAAGCTTTCTTT	CASSQLLPPGLEAFF
-	-	TRBV11-2	TRBJ2-1	TGTGCCAGCAGCCCTTTAGGAGCGGGTGTCTACAATGAGCAGTTCTTC	CASSPLGAGVYNEQFF
-	-	TRBV7-2	TRBJ2-5	TGTGCCAGCAGTAAAAGTCAAGGAGTAGAGACCCAGTACTTC	CASSKSQGVETQYF
-	-	TRBV19	TRBJ1-4	TGTGCCAGTAGTACAACAGGTTCACCTAATGAAAAACTGTTTTTT	CASSTTGSPNEKLFF
-	TRBD1	TRBV28	TRBJ1-6	TGTGCCAGCAGTTTATCCAGGGGGCTTGGGTCCTATAATTCACCCCTCCACTTT	CASSLSRGLGSYNSPLHF
-	TRBD1	TRBV13	TRBJ1-2	TGTGCCAGCAGCTCCCTGGGACAGAATAACTATGGCTACACCTTC	CASSSLGQNNYGYTF
-	-	TRBV4-3	TRBJ2-6	TGCGCCAGCAGCCCCCCGGGCGCCTCTGGGGCCAACGTCCTGACTTTC	CASSPPGASGANVLTF
-	-	TRBV4-2	TRBJ1-6	TGTGCCAGCAGCCAAGAACTCGATTCACCCCTCCACTTT	CASSQELDSPLHF
few	-	TRBV18	TRBJ1-1	TGTGCCAGCTCACCAGGGCAGGCCTCGGGGAGGACTGAAGCTTTCTTT	CASSPGQASGRTEAFF
many	-	TRBV5-6	TRBJ2-7	TGTGCCAGCAGCTTGACAGGCCGTTTTGAGCAGTACTTC	CASSLTGRFEQYF
once	-	TRBV10-2	TRBJ2-3	TGCGCCAGCAGTGAGAGGGGAGGCGGGACAGCAGATACGCAGTATTTT	CASSERGGGTADTQYF
-	-	TRBV2	TRBJ2-7	TGTGCCAGCACAGGGATCACCTACGAGCAGTACTTC	CASTGITYEQYF
-	-	TRBV13	TRBJ1-1	TGTGCCAGCAGCCGAGGCAACACTGAAGCTTTCTTT	CASSRGNTEAFF
once	TRBD2	TRBV15	TRBJ2-7	TGTGCCACCAGCAGAGTGGGCGGGGGGCCTGGCGAGCAGTACTTC	CATSRVGGGPGEQYF
-	-	TRBV6-2/TRBV6-3	TRBJ2-5	TGTGCCAGCAGTTCCAGAAGGGGCGGGGTCCGGGAGACCCAGTACTTC	CASSSRRGGVRETQYF
-	-	TRBV29-1	TRBJ2-1	TGCAGCGTTGAACCGGGGGCTAGCAATGAGCAGTTCTTC	CSVEPGASNEQFF
-	TRBD1	TRBV11-3	TRBJ1-5	TGTGCCAGCAGCTTAGATCAGGGACAGGGTCCCTACTGTAGCAATCAGCCCCAGCATTTT	CASSLDQGQGPYCSNQPQHF
-	-	TRBV6-2/TRBV6-3	TRBJ1-5	TGTGCCAGCAGTTACACAGGGTTTAATCAGCCCCAGCATTTT	CASSYTGFNQPQHF
-	TRBD1	TRBV5-8	TRBJ1-5	TGTGCCAGCAGCTTGGGGACAGGGGGCAATCAGCCCCAGCATTTT	CASSLGTGGNQPQHF
once	-	TRBV27	TRBJ2-3	TGTGCCAGCAGGCGTCGGGCAGGATCCACAGATACGCAGTATTTT	CASRRRAGSTDTQYF
-	TRBD2	TRBV9	TRBJ2-1	TGTGCCAGCAGTATAGCGGGCGGGCGCGATGAGCAGTTCTTC	CASSIAGGRDEQFF
-	TRBD1	TRBV19	TRBJ1-4	TGTGCCAGTCGACAGGGCGGCGAAAAACTGTTTTTT	CASRQGGEKLFF